These 18 T cell receptor beta chains came from one sample sequenced in a study of identifying expanded T cells in peripheral blood. Clones were sequenced by immunoSEQ multiplex PCR, and TCRdb holds only the in-frame ones, with some missing. The table has 55,000 to 75,000 clones, 70% to 90% seen once. Sequencing was performed on blood. Source of these receptors: a person aged 18 to 70 in good health.

This chain links TRBV7-8 with TRBJ2-3; 12 bases are a match to TRBD1. J gave up 2 bases and V 2 bases, and 17 bases lay outside the gene matches. The length of the CDR3 is 21 residues. In germline, CDR1 is SGHVS, CDR2 FQNEAQ. Here the CDR3 reads CASSLLLSGQGAPNDTDTQYF. The DNA of the CDR3 is TGTGCCAGCAGCTTATTACTGTCGGGACAGGGGGCGCCGAATGACACAGATACGCAGTATTTT. Together with reference TRBV7-8 and TRBJ2-3, the CDR3 gives the full variable domain: GAGVSQSPRYKVAKRGQDVALRCDPISGHVSLFWYQQALGQGPEFLTYFQNEAQLDKSGLPSDRFFAERPEGSVSTLKIQRTQQEDSAVYLCASSLLLSGQGAPNDTDTQYFGPGTRLTVL.

This clone was observed once. The chain is built from TRBV27 and TRBJ2-1; the match to TRBD2 covers 8 bases. CDR1 is MNHEY, CDR2 SMNVEV, per germline (reference sequence). This CDR3 comprises 13 residues. With 10 bases clipped from V and 4 bases from J, the junction kept 6 bases outside the gene matches. This chain's CDR3 is CATRGGRYNEQFF. In nucleotides, the CDR3 is TGTGCCACCCGGGGGGGCCGTTACAATGAGCAGTTCTTC.

This chain links TRBV7-9 with TRBJ2-1, with 8 bases lining up with TRBD2. Trimming removed 4 bases from V and 8 bases from J; junction bases left unmatched: 7. CDR1 SEHNR and CDR2 FQNEAQ come from the germline V gene (reference sequence). This CDR3 has 14 amino acids. The CDR3 DNA is TGTGCCAGCAGCTCGGGACTAGTGCCCGATGAGCAGTTCTTC. Amino acid sequence: CASSSGLVPDEQFF.

This clone was counted a single time. This chain joins TRBV5-6 and TRBJ2-4, with D tentatively TRBD1 (5 bases). The CDR3 runs to 16 residues. V lost 4 bases, J lost 1 base, and 15 bases lay in between. Germline CDR1 reads SGHDT; CDR2 reads YYEEEE. CDR3 residues: CASSPTQGRAKNIQYF. CDR3 coding DNA: TGTGCCAGCAGCCCCACGCAGGGTCGGGCCAAAAACATTCAGTACTTC.

The genes are TRBV7-9 and TRBJ1-4; maybe TRBD1 (6 bases). Germline CDR1 SEHNR, CDR2 FQNEAQ (reference sequence). CDR3 length: 14 residues. Deletions cut 2 bases from V and 6 bases from J, with 10 bases between. CDR3 amino acids: CASSLRGADEKLFF. For the CDR3, the DNA is TGTGCCAGCAGCTTACGGGGGGCGGATGAAAAACTGTTTTTT.

This chain connects TRBV5-6 to TRBJ2-7, with 7 bases fitting TRBD1. The germline gives CDR1 SGHDT, CDR2 YYEEEE. Trimming at V came to 3 bases and at J to 2 bases, leaving 11 bases not matched to a gene. This CDR3 is 16 amino acids long. This CDR3 is CASSSKKGGPPYEQYF. The DNA for the CDR3 is TGTGCCAGCAGCTCCAAAAAAGGGGGCCCCCCCTACGAGCAGTACTTC. Together with reference TRBV5-6 and TRBJ2-7, the CDR3 gives the full variable domain: DAGVTQSPTHLIKTRGQQVTLRCSPKSGHDTVSWYQQALGQGPQFIFQYYEEEERQRGNFPDRFSGHQFPNYSSELNVNALLLGDSALYLCASSSKKGGPPYEQYFGPGTRLTVT.

The rearrangement links TRBV2 to TRBJ2-7; the D gene is possibly TRBD1 (6 bases). The CDR3 spans 12 residues. The ends were cut back, 8 bases at V and 13 bases at J, with 21 bases in the middle. The germline V gene encodes CDR1 SNHLY and CDR2 FYNNEI. The CDR3 here is CASGPPAGASYF. As DNA, the CDR3 is TGTGCCAGCGGCCCCCCCGCAGGGGCGTCTTACTTC.

The rearrangement uses TRBV9 and TRBJ2-2, with D possibly called TRBD1 or TRBD2 (6 bases each). V gave up 1 base and J gave up 7 bases, with 17 bases separating them. The CDR3 extends over 16 amino acids. The germline gives CDR1 SGDLS, CDR2 YYNGEE. CDR3 region: CASSVSSGARVGELFF. CDR3 in DNA: TGTGCCAGCAGCGTATCATCGGGGGCCCGGGTCGGGGAGCTGTTTTTT.

CDR3: CASSYQGGNQPQHF. DNA for the CDR3: TGTGCCAGCAGCTATCAGGGTGGCAATCAGCCCCAGCATTTT. The genes are TRBV5-4 and TRBJ1-5; maybe TRBD1 (5 bases). CDR1 is SGHNT, CDR2 YYREEE, per germline (reference sequence). The CDR3 sequence is 14 residues long. The V end was cut by 3 bases, the J end by 2 bases, with 9 bases between.

The rearrangement uses TRBV28 and TRBJ2-7; 7 bases agree with TRBD1. V was clipped by 4 bases and J by 4 bases; unmatched bases: 13. CDR1 is MDHEN, CDR2 SYDVKM, per germline. The CDR3 covers 16 residues. CDR3 in amino acids: CASSSPRGQSLYEQYF. In nucleotides, the CDR3 is TGTGCCAGCAGTTCCCCCCGGGGACAGAGCCTGTACGAGCAGTACTTC.

This chain links TRBV5-1 with TRBJ2-2, with 7 positions matching TRBD1. The CDR3 loop spans 15 amino acids. Losses at the gene ends were 4 bases for V and 6 bases for J; bases not matched to a gene: 9. The V gene's germline CDR1 is SGHRS and CDR2 YFSETQ. The CDR3, as DNA: TGCGCCAGCAGCCCTGGACAGGTTCTCGCCGGGGAGCTGTTTTTT. As protein: CASSPGQVLAGELFF.

The chain has TRBV11-2 and TRBJ1-4, with 7 positions matching TRBD1. V lost 4 bases to trimming and J lost 3 bases; unmatched junction nucleotides: 5. Germline assignment: CDR1 SGHAT and CDR2 FQNNGV. This CDR3 has 15 residues. The CDR3: CASSYGDSSNEKLFF. CDR3 DNA sequence: TGTGCCAGCAGCTACGGGGACAGTTCTAATGAAAAACTGTTTTTT.

This rearrangement joins TRBV7-3 to TRBJ2-2; D perhaps matches TRBD2 (6 bases). V was trimmed by 5 bases and J by 3 bases, leaving 10 bases between them. In germline, CDR1 is SGHTA, CDR2 FQGTGA. The CDR3 runs 14 residues. The CDR3 nucleotides read TGTGCCAGCAGCCGGGACTCGTACACCGGGGAGCTGTTTTTT. The encoded protein is CASSRDSYTGELFF.

The chain is built from TRBV11-2 and TRBJ2-5, with D possibly TRBD2 on 5 matching bases. V was cut by 5 bases and J by 8 bases, with 9 bases left in between. There are 11 residues in the CDR3. The germline CDR1 and CDR2 sequences are SGHAT and FQNNGV. The CDR3: CASSVGLTQYF. In DNA form, the CDR3 reads TGTGCCAGCAGCGTAGGACTCACCCAGTACTTC.

The V gene is TRBV7-3, the J gene TRBJ2-1, with D possibly TRBD1 on 5 matching bases. The CDR3 contains 17 residues. CDR1 is SGHTA and CDR2 is FQGTGA in the germline V gene. Trimming removed 5 bases at V and 3 bases at J, with 20 bases between. The CDR3 region is CASSPHPSGIHYNEQFF. For the CDR3, the DNA is TGTGCCAGCAGCCCACACCCATCAGGGATACACTACAATGAGCAGTTCTTC. Drawing the rest from reference TRBV7-3 and TRBJ2-1, the complete variable domain is GAGVSQTPSNKVTEKGKYVELRCDPISGHTALYWYRQSLGQGPEFLIYFQGTGAADDSGLPNDRFFAVRPEGSVSTLKIQRTERGDSAVYLCASSPHPSGIHYNEQFFGPGTRLTVL.

This chain links TRBV5-4 with TRBJ1-2; TRBD1 matches at 11 bases. Germline V gene data show CDR1 as SGHNT and CDR2 as YYREEE (reference sequence). The CDR3 spans 15 residues. V gave up 6 bases and J gave up 5 bases; unmatched junction bases: 9. CDR3 sequence reads: CASKVGDRGRYGYTF. The DNA of the CDR3 is TGTGCCAGCAAAGTAGGGGACAGGGGGAGGTATGGCTACACCTTC.

CDR3 DNA: TGTGCCAGTAATCAGGGTTTAGCTTACAATGAGCAGTTCTTC. This sequence encodes CASNQGLAYNEQFF. The V gene is TRBV27, the J gene TRBJ2-1; D is possibly TRBD1 (5 bases). The germline V and J ends were trimmed by 9 bases and 4 bases, with 16 bases remaining between them. Per germline, CDR1 MNHEY and CDR2 SMNVEV (reference sequence). The CDR3 totals 14 residues.

This chain links TRBV4-3 with TRBJ2-7; tentative D call: TRBD2 (5 bases). The CDR3 spans 14 residues. Trimming took off 1 base at V and 5 bases at J, with 12 bases between the two ends. The germline CDR1 and CDR2 sequences are LGHNA and YSLEER. CDR3 residues: CASSQASGTNEQYF. The CDR3 DNA sequence: TGCGCCAGCAGCCAAGCGTCGGGAACGAACGAGCAGTACTTC.